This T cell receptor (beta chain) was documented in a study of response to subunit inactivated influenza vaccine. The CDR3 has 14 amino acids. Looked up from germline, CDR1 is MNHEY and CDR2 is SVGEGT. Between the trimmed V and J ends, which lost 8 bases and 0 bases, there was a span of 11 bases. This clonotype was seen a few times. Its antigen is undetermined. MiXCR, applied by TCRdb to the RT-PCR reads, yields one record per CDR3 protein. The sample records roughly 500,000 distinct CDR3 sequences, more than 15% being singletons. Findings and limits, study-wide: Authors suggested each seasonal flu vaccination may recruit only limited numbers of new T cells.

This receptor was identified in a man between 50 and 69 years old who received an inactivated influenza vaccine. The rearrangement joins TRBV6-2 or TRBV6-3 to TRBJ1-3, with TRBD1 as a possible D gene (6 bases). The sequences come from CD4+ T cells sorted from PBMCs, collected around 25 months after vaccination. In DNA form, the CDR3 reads TGTGCCAGCTCCACAGGGTACTCTGGAAACACCATATATTTT. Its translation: CASSTGYSGNTIYF.